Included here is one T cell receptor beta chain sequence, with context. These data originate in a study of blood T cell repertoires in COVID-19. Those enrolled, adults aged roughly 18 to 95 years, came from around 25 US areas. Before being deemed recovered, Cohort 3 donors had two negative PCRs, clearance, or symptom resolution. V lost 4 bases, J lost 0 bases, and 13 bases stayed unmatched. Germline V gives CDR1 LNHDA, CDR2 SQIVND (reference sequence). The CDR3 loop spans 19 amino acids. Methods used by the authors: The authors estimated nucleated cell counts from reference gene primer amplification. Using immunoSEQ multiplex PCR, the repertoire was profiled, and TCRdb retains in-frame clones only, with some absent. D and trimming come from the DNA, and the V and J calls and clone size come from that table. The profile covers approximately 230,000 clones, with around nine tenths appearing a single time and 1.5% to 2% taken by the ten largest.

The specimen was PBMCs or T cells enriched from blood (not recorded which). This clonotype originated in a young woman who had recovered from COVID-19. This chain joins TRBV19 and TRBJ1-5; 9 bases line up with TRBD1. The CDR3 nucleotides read TGTGCCAGTAGTAATAGGGGGGGACAGGGTTTTTCTAGCAATCAGCCCCAGCATTTT. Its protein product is CASSNRGGQGFSSNQPQHF. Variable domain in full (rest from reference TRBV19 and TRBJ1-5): DGGITQSPKYLFRKEGQNVTLSCEQNLNHDAMYWYRQDPGQGLRLIYYSQIVNDFQKGDIAEGYSVSREKKESFPLTVTSAQKNPTAFYLCASSNRGGQGFSSNQPQHFGDGTRLSIL.